These 19 T cell receptor beta chains were sequenced from one sample in a study of T cells expressing NK-cell markers. From the 5' RACE reads, TCRdb lists one entry per CDR3 protein and no DNA. The sample yields some 120,000 distinct CDR3 sequences, of which the top ten take up about 18%. Sequenced input: blood T cells: a sorted CD56 or NKG2C T cell subset, CD4+ or CD8+ T cells, or bulk PBMC T cells (not recorded which). Source of these receptors: a woman aged 18-70 years in good health.

This chain uses TRBV12-3 or TRBV12-4 with TRBJ2-2; TCRdb outputs TRBD1, but without DNA this stays unchecked. The CDR3 extends over 16 amino acids. Here the CDR3 reads CASSPPGQGITGELFF.

The chain carries TRBV9 and TRBJ2-7; TCRdb designates TRBD1, a call that cannot be tested without DNA. Germline V lookup: CDR1 SGDLS, CDR2 YYNGEE. The CDR3 sequence is 12 residues long. CDR3 in amino acids: CASSSGGYEQYF.

The V call is TRBV5-1, the J call TRBJ2-2; lacking DNA, the TRBD1 call made by TCRdb goes unchecked. The CDR3 totals 15 residues. Per the germline V gene, CDR1 is SGHRS and CDR2 is YFSETQ. CDR3 loop: CASSIGTGDVGELFF.

V is TRBV6-4 and J is TRBJ2-1. CDR1 is MRHNA and CDR2 is SNTAGT in the germline V gene. CDR3 length: 15 residues. The CDR3 loop is CASSEKFGVYNEQFF.

The chain links TRBV7-7 to TRBJ2-3. Germline V CDR1 and CDR2: SSHAT, FNYEAQ (reference sequence). CDR3 length: 15 amino acids. Here the CDR3 reads CASSLSTSSSDTQYF.

The chain recombines TRBV7-9 with TRBJ1-2; lacking DNA, the TRBD1 call made by TCRdb goes unchecked. Germline CDR1 and CDR2: SEHNR and FQNEAQ (reference sequence). The CDR3 is 16 amino acids. CDR3 protein: CASSGVAGGRDYGYTF. The full variable domain, completed using reference TRBV7-9 and TRBJ1-2, is DTGVSQNPRHKITKRGQNVTFRCDPISEHNRLYWYRQTLGQGPEFLTYFQNEAQLEKSRLLSDRFSAERPKGSFSTLEIQRTEQGDSAMYLCASSGVAGGRDYGYTFGSGTRLTVV.

The V gene is TRBV3-1, the J gene TRBJ2-2; checking the TCRdb D call of TRBD2 is not possible without DNA. The germline V gene encodes CDR1 LGHDT and CDR2 YNNKEL (reference sequence). This CDR3 contains 16 residues. The CDR3 is CASSPRLAVNTGELFF.

This chain connects TRBV12-3 or TRBV12-4 to TRBJ2-6; TCRdb returns TRBD1, unconfirmable since there is no DNA. This CDR3 has 15 amino acids. The CDR3: CASIREPPGANVLTF.

The rearrangement links TRBV7-2 to TRBJ1-3; the TCRdb call, TRBD1, lacks DNA for checking. This CDR3 has 16 amino acids. In germline, CDR1 is SGHTA, CDR2 FQGNSA. The CDR3: CASSPRTGGAGNTIYF.

This chain uses TRBV11-2 with TRBJ2-3; the D call of TRBD2 rests on TCRdb alone, since no DNA is present to check it. This CDR3 comprises 17 residues. CDR1 is SGHAT, CDR2 FQNNGV, per germline. CDR3 sequence reads: CASSPLALGSHTDTQYF.

The chain has TRBV19 and TRBJ1-1; with no DNA, the TCRdb D assignment of TRBD1 cannot be verified. Germline CDR1 and CDR2: LNHDA and SQIVND (reference sequence). CDR3 size: 12 residues. The CDR3 protein is CASMSTGLEAFF.

The chain couples TRBV6-5 to TRBJ1-1. Germline CDR1 and CDR2: MNHEY and SVGAGI. The CDR3 runs 14 residues. The CDR3 loop is CASSYGDLGTEAFF.

The V call is TRBV9, the J call TRBJ2-1; the TCRdb call, TRBD2, lacks DNA for checking. The CDR3 is 17 residues long. From germline, CDR1 is SGDLS and CDR2 YYNGEE. This chain's CDR3 is CASSISRSSGRGEEQFF.

This sequence joins TRBV20-1 and TRBJ1-2; TCRdb's D call of TRBD1 is untestable without DNA. There are 15 residues in the CDR3. Germline values: CDR1 DFQATT, CDR2 SNEGSKA (reference sequence). Here the CDR3 reads CSASQQGTGWDGYTF.

The chain employs TRBV11-2 and TRBJ1-2. Germline CDR1 is SGHAT and CDR2 is FQNNGV. The CDR3 consists of 15 residues. Here the CDR3 reads CASSLPLSSFYGYTF.

The chain recombines TRBV7-8 with TRBJ2-3; there is no DNA to check the TCRdb D call of TRBD1. Germline loops: CDR1 SGHVS, CDR2 FQNEAQ. The CDR3 sequence is 15 residues long. The CDR3 region is CASSLELAPTDTQYF.

The genes are TRBV14 and TRBJ2-3; without DNA, the TCRdb call of TRBD1 cannot be checked. The CDR3 totals 13 residues. Germline CDR1 is SGHDN and CDR2 is FVKESK. CDR3 loop: CASSLQGADTQYF.

The chain is built from TRBV7-2 and TRBJ2-5; TCRdb selects TRBD2, and the lack of DNA leaves this call unchecked. The germline CDR1 and CDR2 sequences are SGHTA and FQGNSA. This CDR3 is 17 amino acids long. This CDR3 is CASSSGSAGGPGETQYF.

The rearrangement joins TRBV5-6 to TRBJ1-2; lacking DNA, the TRBD1 call made by TCRdb goes unchecked. CDR3 size: 15 residues. Germline lookup yields CDR1 SGHDT and CDR2 YYEEEE. The CDR3 region is CASSEGQGAFYGYTF. The complete variable domain, with remaining parts taken from reference TRBV5-6 and TRBJ1-2, reads DAGVTQSPTHLIKTRGQQVTLRCSPKSGHDTVSWYQQALGQGPQFIFQYYEEEERQRGNFPDRFSGHQFPNYSSELNVNALLLGDSALYLCASSEGQGAFYGYTFGSGTRLTVV.